A selection of T cell receptor beta chains follows, all from one sample in a study of blood T cell repertoires in COVID-19. Libraries were prepared by immunoSEQ multiplex PCR; TCRdb keeps only in-frame clonotypes and omits some of them. The sample lists roughly 330,000 clones, approximately 87% occurring once. The sequenced sample consisted of PBMCs or T cells enriched from blood (not recorded which). These receptors were collected from a woman under 40 who had recovered from COVID-19. Both conserved end residues are part of each CDR3. A D gene is named only where the DNA matches it firmly. Clone size is given for some rows only: seen once, a few or many times, or a class if the clone is expanded.

TRBV6-5	NA	few	TRBJ1-4	TGTGCCAGCAGCGCACAGGTTAATGAAAAACTGTTTTTT	CASSAQVNEKLFF
TRBV5-1	NA	NA	TRBJ1-1	TGCGCCAGCAGCTTGGAGCGGGGTGGCACTGAAGCTTTCTTT	CASSLERGGTEAFF
TRBV5-4	NA	NA	TRBJ1-6	TGTGCCAGCAGCTTGGGTGGGCGCGGGGGGATGGATTCACCCCTCCACTTT	CASSLGGRGGMDSPLHF
TRBV15	NA	NA	TRBJ1-1	TGTGCCACCAGCAGCCGCTTGGGGGGAAACACTGAAGCTTTCTTT	CATSSRLGGNTEAFF
TRBV27	NA	NA	TRBJ1-6	TGTGCCAGCAGTTTAGGCAGATCTAATTCACCCCTCCACTTT	CASSLGRSNSPLHF
TRBV19	NA	NA	TRBJ2-3	TGTGCCAGTACCGTCAGGGGCACAGATACGCAGTATTTT	CASTVRGTDTQYF
TRBV6-1	NA	NA	TRBJ2-3	TGTGCCAGCAGTGAGTGGGGGCTCACAGATACGCAGTATTTT	CASSEWGLTDTQYF
TRBV6-2/TRBV6-3	NA	NA	TRBJ1-4	TGTGCCAGCAGTTCCGGGACTTCGGATGAAAAACTGTTTTTT	CASSSGTSDEKLFF
TRBV5-4	TRBD1	NA	TRBJ1-2	TGTGCCAGCAGCCGGGACAGCAGAAACTATGGCTACACCTTC	CASSRDSRNYGYTF
TRBV27	TRBD2	NA	TRBJ2-3	TGTGCCAGCGAGACTAGCGGGGGGGCCACAGCAGGTACGCAGTATTTT	CASETSGGATAGTQYF
TRBV6-5	NA	once	TRBJ1-1	TGTGCCAGCAGCGCAGGGTGGACTGAAGCTTTCTTT	CASSAGWTEAFF
TRBV11-2	TRBD2	NA	TRBJ2-5	TGTGCCAGCAGCTTCCCGCGGGGGGGGGAGACCCAGTACTTC	CASSFPRGGETQYF
TRBV7-3	TRBD1	once	TRBJ1-3	TGTGCCAGCAGCTGGGACAGGGAAAACACCATATATTTT	CASSWDRENTIYF
TRBV5-6	TRBD1	NA	TRBJ1-6	TGTGCCAGCAGAATCTCAGGGGGCCCCCTAAATTCACCCCTCCACTTT	CASRISGGPLNSPLHF
TRBV4-3	TRBD2	NA	TRBJ2-7	TGCGCCAGCAGCCTGCAACTAGCGGGGGGAAGGTACGAGCAGTACTTC	CASSLQLAGGRYEQYF
TRBV27	NA	NA	TRBJ1-2	TGTGCCAGCAGTCCCACGGCGCAGGCCCGGGGCTACACCTTC	CASSPTAQARGYTF
TRBV5-1	TRBD1	NA	TRBJ2-5	TGCGCCAGCAGAGGGACAGCCATGAGGGAGACCCAGTACTTC	CASRGTAMRETQYF
TRBV24-1	NA	NA	TRBJ1-2	TGTGCCACCAGTGATCCCCGGGATCTTCGGGGCTATGGCTACACCTTC	CATSDPRDLRGYGYTF
TRBV5-1	TRBD1	once	TRBJ1-6	TGCGCCAGCAGCTTGGGGGGGACAGTAAATTCACCCCTCCACTTT	CASSLGGTVNSPLHF
TRBV18	NA	NA	TRBJ1-4	TGTGCCAGCTCCGTCTTAGGAGTGGAAAAACTGTTTTTT	CASSVLGVEKLFF
TRBV4-1	NA	once	TRBJ2-7	TGCGCCAGCAGCCCAAACGCCGGGGGCTACGAGCAGTACTTC	CASSPNAGGYEQYF
TRBV19	NA	NA	TRBJ1-1	TGTGCCAGTAGTATAATGGGCAGGGGCACTGAAGCTTTCTTT	CASSIMGRGTEAFF
TRBV7-3	NA	NA	TRBJ2-2	TGTGCCAGCAGCTCCGGCGGTGAGCTGTTTTTT	CASSSGGELFF
TRBV5-4	TRBD1	few	TRBJ1-1	TGTGCCAGCACGGGACAGGGGTATGAGGAAGCTTTCTTT	CASTGQGYEEAFF
TRBV12-3/TRBV12-4	NA	NA	TRBJ1-2	TGTGCCAGCAGTTTGGGCAGCCTCTATGGCTACACCTTC	CASSLGSLYGYTF
TRBV2	NA	few	TRBJ2-6	TGTGCCAGCGCCCAAGCCCCCCCTGGGGCCAACGTCCTGACTTTC	CASAQAPPGANVLTF
TRBV30	NA	once	TRBJ1-4	TGTGCCTGGAGCGACAATAATGGAAAACTGTTTTTT	CAWSDNNGKLFF
TRBV29-1	NA	NA	TRBJ2-1	TGCAGCGTTGTTGGGGCGAGCTCCTACAATGAGCAGTTCTTC	CSVVGASSYNEQFF
TRBV7-2	TRBD2	NA	TRBJ2-7	TGTGCCAGCAGCTCTGGACTAGGCACCTACGAGCAGTACTTC	CASSSGLGTYEQYF
TRBV7-8	TRBD1	NA	TRBJ1-1	TGTGCCAGCAGCTACAGGGGCGGCACTGAAGCTTTCTTT	CASSYRGGTEAFF
TRBV28	NA	NA	TRBJ2-2	TGTGCCAGCAACCCAGGGTCCAACACCGGGGAGCTGTTTTTT	CASNPGSNTGELFF
TRBV5-1	TRBD1	NA	TRBJ2-2	TGCGCCAGCAGCGCAGCCGGGACAGGGGAGCTCGGGGAGCTGTTTTTT	CASSAAGTGELGELFF
TRBV14	NA	NA	TRBJ1-1	TGTGCCAGCAGCCCGTTTCTCGGGAGGTCCTTGAACACTGAAGCTTTCTTT	CASSPFLGRSLNTEAFF
TRBV7-2	TRBD1	NA	TRBJ1-2	TGTGCCAGCAGCTTAGCCGACAGGGTAACGCGGGCGCCGTTTGGCTACACCTTC	CASSLADRVTRAPFGYTF
TRBV5-1	NA	NA	TRBJ1-2	TGCGCCAGCAGCACACAGGGTCCAAACTATGGCTACACCTTC	CASSTQGPNYGYTF
TRBV24-1	NA	once	TRBJ2-7	TGTGCCACCAGTGATGTGGACAGATTCTACGAGCAGTACTTC	CATSDVDRFYEQYF
TRBV28	NA	NA	TRBJ1-5	TGTGCCAGCAGCAGTTTAAGCTTGGGGCAGTCTAGTCAGCCCCAGCATTTT	CASSSLSLGQSSQPQHF
TRBV5-1	TRBD1	NA	TRBJ1-2	TGCGCCAGCAGCGACAGGGGACAGGGGTATGGCTACACCTTC	CASSDRGQGYGYTF
TRBV7-9	NA	NA	TRBJ2-3	TGTGCCAGCTGGCAAGGGGCGACAGATACGCAGTATTTT	CASWQGATDTQYF
TRBV7-2	TRBD2	NA	TRBJ2-1	TGTGCCAGCAGCGTGAGCGGGGGGAACAATGAGCAGTTCTTC	CASSVSGGNNEQFF
TRBV28	NA	NA	TRBJ1-1	TGTGCCAGCAGTCTTAACAGGGTCGAAGCTTTCTTT	CASSLNRVEAFF
TRBV6-5	TRBD1	once	TRBJ1-6	TGTGCCAGCAGTTCTGGGACAGGGGGCTATAATTCACCCCTCCACTTT	CASSSGTGGYNSPLHF
TRBV4-3	TRBD1	NA	TRBJ1-2	TGCGCCAGCAGCCAAGCCCTTGGCACAGGGGGGGGCTATGGCTACACCTTC	CASSQALGTGGGYGYTF
TRBV3-1/TRBV3-2	TRBD2	NA	TRBJ2-2	TGTGCCAGCTCCCGGGGACTAGCGGGGAACACCGGGGAGCTGTTTTTT	CASSRGLAGNTGELFF
TRBV25-1	NA	NA	TRBJ2-3	TGTGCCAGCAGTGGGGAGCTAGCGACAGATACGCAGTATTTT	CASSGELATDTQYF
TRBV19	NA	once	TRBJ1-1	TGTGCCAGTAGCCGGGGGAGGCGTGAAGCTTTCTTT	CASSRGRREAFF
TRBV11-3	NA	NA	TRBJ2-2	TGTGCCAGCAGCTTGGAGGGACCCGGGGAGCTGTTTTTT	CASSLEGPGELFF
TRBV10-3	TRBD1	NA	TRBJ1-6	TGTGCCATCAGTGCGATCCAGGGGGAAGTCTATAATTCACCCCTCCACTTT	CAISAIQGEVYNSPLHF
TRBV6-2/TRBV6-3	NA	NA	TRBJ1-5	TGTGCCAGCAGTTACAGCGGGGGGCGGAATCAGCCCCAGCATTTT	CASSYSGGRNQPQHF
TRBV19	NA	NA	TRBJ1-2	TGTGCCAGTAGTATCCGGGCCGAGGGAGGCTACACCTTC	CASSIRAEGGYTF